This TCR beta chain is from a study of cytomegalovirus exposure and HLA in healthy donors. Donors sampled were nominally healthy, though unrecorded immune exposures were likely. PCR was performed using 60 Vbeta and 13 Jbeta primers. Profiling relied on immunoSEQ multiplex PCR, and the TCRdb table lists in-frame clones only, not all of them. The sample holds some 240,000 clones, about nine tenths seen once. Study outcomes and limitations: A later analysis showed HLA-associated TCR beta chains outstripping equally common others in clonal expansion. Immune exposure was documented only through CMV serostatus.

CDR3 length equals 14 residues. Germline V gene data show CDR1 as MNHEY and CDR2 as SVGAGI. Trimming pared 6 bases from V and 1 base from J, leaving 11 bases between. For this clone: Antigen unknown.

The V gene is TRBV6-5, the J gene TRBJ2-3; D is undetermined. Sequenced: PBMCs. This TCR was sampled from a girl aged 2-9 years in good health and CMV-seronegative. CDR3 region: CASSRSPGTDTQYF. For the CDR3, the DNA is TGTGCCAGCAGCAGGTCACCTGGCACAGATACGCAGTATTTT.